This entry describes one TCR beta chain. Its target is unknown. The data derive from a study of Tregs in tolerant kidney transplant recipients. Overall study context: The nonmyeloablative bone marrow transplants came from related graft donors, with transient mixed chimerism.

The protocol was immunoSEQ multiplex PCR, while the TCRdb copy is restricted to in-frame clones and leaves out a portion. The table has approximately 100,000 clones, approximately 94% seen once. V dropped 0 bases and J dropped 0 bases, with 10 bases sitting between them. CDR3 length: 16 residues. Germline CDR1 KGHSH, CDR2 LQKENI. Whole-study results and caveats: Nucleotide sequences could not be compared across some patients' samples due to primer changes. Tolerant patients' donor-specific Tregs expanded beyond overall Tregs, suggesting antigen-driven growth.

The specimen was CD4+ T cells from blood, collected before the transplant. The receptor comes from a human donor who received a combined kidney and bone marrow transplant. The genes are TRBV18 and TRBJ2-3, with D unclear. CDR3 bases: TGTGCCAGCTCACCACCCGGGTTCCGGAGCACAGATACGCAGTATTTT. Protein sequence: CASSPPGFRSTDTQYF.